What follows are 24 T cell receptor beta chains derived from one specimen sequenced in a study of T-cell reconstitution after alpha-beta-depleted transplantation in children. Library preparation (for TCRbeta) was performed with unique molecular identifiers. TCRdb reanalysed the PCR reads using MiXCR and keeps one entry per CDR3 protein. The repertoire holds about 310,000 distinct CDR3 sequences, around 25% seen once, with approximately 9.9% in the top ten. The specimen was PBMCs, mostly from graft donor cells, collected 180 days after TCRalphabeta/CD19-depleted stem cell transplant. The source of these receptors is a male patient between 10 and 17 years old who had a stem cell transplant for acute lymphoblastic leukemia, so the T cells may come from the graft donor.

This clonotype came up a few times. The rearrangement uses TRBV20-1 and TRBJ2-2; D is unclear. The germline CDR1 and CDR2 sequences are DFQATT and SNEGSKA (reference sequence). V was clipped by 2 bases and J by 7 bases, with 14 bases between them. The CDR3 runs to 14 residues. The CDR3 is CSARTKKGGGELFF. The CDR3 region has the DNA TGCAGTGCTAGAACCAAGAAGGGTGGCGGGGAGCTGTTTTTT.

This clonotype was seen a handful of times. The CDR3 sequence is CASRTGTGAYEQYF. The DNA of the CDR3 is TGTGCCAGCAGGACCGGGACAGGGGCCTACGAGCAGTACTTC. The chain carries TRBV27 and TRBJ2-7; 10 bases fit TRBD1. The germline gives CDR1 MNHEY, CDR2 SMNVEV (reference sequence). CDR3 length: 14 residues. V lost 6 bases to trimming and J lost 2 bases; unmatched junction nucleotides: 4.

The chain uses TRBV6-1 and TRBJ2-1; 14 bases align to TRBD2. V trimming: 5 bases; J trimming: 5 bases; junction bases outside the gene matches: 5. CDR3 length: 16 residues. The V gene's germline CDR1 is MNHNS and CDR2 SASEGT. In DNA, the CDR3 is TGTGCCAGCAGTATAGGACTAGCGGGAGGCCACAATGAGCAGTTCTTC. Residues: CASSIGLAGGHNEQFF.

The chain combines TRBV9 with TRBJ2-7, with TRBD1 identical over 7 bases. J was trimmed by 5 bases and V by 3 bases; bases with no gene match: 8. Per the germline V gene, CDR1 is SGDLS and CDR2 is YYNGEE. CDR3 length: 14 residues. DNA of the CDR3: TGTGCCAGCAGCGGCACTCGGACAGGACACGAGCAGTACTTC. As protein: CASSGTRTGHEQYF.

The gene calls are TRBV12-3 or TRBV12-4 and TRBJ1-2, with TRBD1 matching over 9 bases. V shed 3 bases, J shed 7 bases, and the junction held 9 bases outside the gene matches. The CDR3 is 15 amino acids. The CDR3 region is CASSFNRGRGGGYTF. The CDR3 nucleotides are TGTGCCAGCAGTTTCAACAGGGGGCGCGGAGGTGGCTACACCTTC.

The CDR3 loop reads CSAPSGGDTQYF. CDR3 nucleotides: TGCAGTGCCCCCTCAGGGGGAGATACGCAGTATTTT. The chain links TRBV20-1 to TRBJ2-3; 7 nucleotides align to TRBD1. Germline assignment: CDR1 DFQATT and CDR2 SNEGSKA (reference sequence). CDR3 length: 12 residues. The junction had 5 bases not matched to a gene; V was cut back by 6 bases and J by 5 bases.

The chain has TRBV19 and TRBJ2-7; D could derive from TRBD1 or TRBD2 (5 bases each). Trimming stripped 1 base from V and 6 bases from J, with 13 bases between. The CDR3 spans 14 residues. CDR1 and CDR2 from the germline V gene are LNHDA and SQIVND (reference sequence). The CDR3 coding sequence is TGTGCCAGTAGTATAGGGGACCATGGGACCGAGCAGTACTTC. It yields the protein CASSIGDHGTEQYF.

This chain connects TRBV11-2 to TRBJ2-7; D perhaps matches TRBD1 (6 bases). V was cut by 3 bases and J by 0 bases, with 9 bases left in between. The length of the CDR3 is 14 residues. CDR1 is SGHAT, CDR2 FQNNGV, per germline. The DNA of the CDR3 is TGTGCCAGCAGCTTTGACAGGTTCTCCTACGAGCAGTACTTC. Its translation is CASSFDRFSYEQYF.

In this sample, this clonotype turned up a few times. The genes are TRBV4-2 and TRBJ2-5, with 15 bases identical to TRBD2. Germline CDR1 reads LGHNA; CDR2 reads YNFKEQ. The CDR3 has 15 amino acids. Trimming took 4 bases from V and 4 from J; bases not matched to a gene: 1. CDR3 region: CASSRGLAGGETQYF. DNA of the CDR3: TGTGCCAGCAGCCGGGGACTAGCGGGAGGAGAGACCCAGTACTTC.

In this sample, this clonotype turned up a few times. The chain links TRBV7-2 to TRBJ2-1; TRBD2 matches at 9 bases. This CDR3 contains 16 residues. V was pared by 6 bases and J by 2 bases, with 8 bases of the junction left unmatched. Germline CDR1 reads SGHTA; CDR2 reads FQGNSA. The CDR3 protein is CASRPPGLATYNEQFF. In nucleotides, the CDR3 is TGTGCCAGCAGGCCTCCGGGACTAGCTACCTACAATGAGCAGTTCTTC.

The J gene is TRBJ2-1, the V gene TRBV7-2, with 14 bases identical to TRBD2. The CDR3 totals 16 residues. Germline V gene sequence: CDR1 SGHTA, CDR2 FQGNSA. The V gene end was trimmed by 6 bases and the J gene end by 7 bases; junction bases not matched to a gene: 8. The CDR3 bases are TGTGCCAGCAGACCCTCCGGGACTAGCGGGAGAAATGAGCAGTTCTTC. This encodes CASRPSGTSGRNEQFF. Together with reference TRBV7-2 and TRBJ2-1, the CDR3 gives the full variable domain: GAGVSQSPSNKVTEKGKDVELRCDPISGHTALYWYRQSLGQGLEFLIYFQGNSAPDKSGLPSDRFSAERTGGSVSTLTIQRTQQEDSAVYLCASRPSGTSGRNEQFFGPGTRLTVL.

The V gene is TRBV9, the J gene TRBJ2-5, with TRBD2 identical over 9 bases. CDR3 length equals 16 residues. Germline assignment: CDR1 SGDLS and CDR2 YYNGEE. Trimming removed 0 bases from V and 1 base from J; junction bases left unmatched: 4. CDR3 sequence (DNA): TGTGCCAGCAGCGTAGAGAGCGGGAGGTCCCAAGAGACCCAGTACTTC. Its translation is CASSVESGRSQETQYF.

The J gene is TRBJ2-4, the V gene TRBV29-1; D unresolved. This CDR3 contains 18 residues. Per the germline V gene, CDR1 is SQVTM and CDR2 is ANQGSEA. Trimming left V 5 bases short and J 0 bases short, with 23 bases between. CDR3 region: CSVSQASTAFLAKNIQYF. The CDR3 bases are TGCAGCGTTTCCCAGGCCTCGACGGCTTTCTTAGCCAAAAACATTCAGTACTTC.

The gene calls are TRBV20-1 and TRBJ2-3; no definite D call. V lost 4 bases to trimming and J lost 1 base, with 12 bases between them. Germline loops: CDR1 DFQATT, CDR2 SNEGSKA (reference sequence). The CDR3 is made up of 14 amino acids. The CDR3 here is CSANRVGGTDTQYF. The CDR3 DNA sequence: TGCAGTGCTAACCGAGTTGGCGGCACAGATACGCAGTATTTT.

This clonotype was seen more than once but under ten times. The chain joins TRBV18 to TRBJ2-1; 8 bases are shared with TRBD1. Germline lookup yields CDR1 KGHSH and CDR2 LQKENI. The CDR3 has 17 residues. V dropped 4 bases and J dropped 0; count of bases not matched to a gene: 8. CDR3 sequence: CASSLGTGVGSYNEQFF. The DNA for the CDR3 is TGTGCCAGCTCACTAGGGACAGGCGTAGGCTCCTACAATGAGCAGTTCTTC. The full variable domain, completed using reference TRBV18 and TRBJ2-1, is NAGVMQNPRHLVRRRGQEARLRCSPMKGHSHVYWYRQLPEEGLKFMVYLQKENIIDESGMPKERFSAEFPKEGPSILRIQQVVRGDSAAYFCASSLGTGVGSYNEQFFGPGTRLTVL.

The chain links TRBV12-3 or TRBV12-4 to TRBJ1-5; D possibly corresponds to TRBD1 (6 bases). V shed 7 bases and J shed 2 bases, with 15 bases lying between them. This CDR3 spans 15 amino acids. CDR3 amino acids: CASTTGTWGNQPQHF. In DNA, the CDR3 is TGTGCCAGCACTACCGGGACATGGGGCAATCAGCCCCAGCATTTT.

This clonotype is a singleton in its sample. The chain links TRBV7-6 to TRBJ2-3; 11 nucleotides match TRBD1. There are 16 residues in the CDR3. The junction had 3 bases not matched to a gene; V was cut back by 4 bases and J by 0 bases. The germline V gene encodes CDR1 SGHVS and CDR2 FNYEAQ. Here the CDR3 reads CASSSDRGRSTDTQYF. The CDR3 bases are TGTGCCAGCAGCTCGGACAGGGGGCGGAGCACAGATACGCAGTATTTT. The full variable domain, with the rest looked up from reference TRBV7-6 and TRBJ2-3, is GAGVSQSPRYKVTKRGQDVALRCDPISGHVSLYWYRQALGQGPEFLTYFNYEAQQDKSGLPNDRFSAERPEGSISTLTIQRTEQRDSAMYRCASSSDRGRSTDTQYFGPGTRLTVL.

The chain carries TRBV29-1 and TRBJ1-1; D not resolved. The CDR3 runs to 13 residues. Germline lookup yields CDR1 SQVTM and CDR2 ANQGSEA. V gave up 4 bases and J gave up 2 bases, with 11 bases separating them. CDR3 bases: TGCAGCGTTGGGGCCCGGGTTAACACTGAAGCTTTCTTT. Translation: CSVGARVNTEAFF.

This clonotype is a singleton in its sample. The V gene is TRBV20-1, the J gene TRBJ2-4; 8 positions match TRBD2. The CDR3 covers 20 residues. V dropped 3 bases and J dropped 1; count of bases not matched to a gene: 20. Germline-derived CDR1 and CDR2 are DFQATT and SNEGSKA (reference sequence). The CDR3 nucleotides read TGCAGTGCTAGGCCGTATGTGGAAGCGGGAGCTCCCGGGGCCAAAAACATTCAGTACTTC. Its protein product is CSARPYVEAGAPGAKNIQYF.

This clonotype has just a few counts. The rearrangement joins TRBV7-9 to TRBJ2-7, with D perhaps TRBD2 (6 bases). CDR3 length: 14 residues. The germline CDR1 and CDR2 sequences are SEHNR and FQNEAQ (reference sequence). Trimming shortened V by 1 base and J by 2 bases, and 9 bases separated the two germline ends. CDR3 region: CASSLVAVPYEQYF. The CDR3 nucleotides read TGTGCCAGCAGCTTAGTAGCGGTGCCCTACGAGCAGTACTTC.

CDR3: CSARDPLAGASRNEQFF. CDR3 coding DNA: TGCAGTGCTAGAGATCCCCTAGCGGGGGCCTCACGGAATGAGCAGTTCTTC. J is TRBJ2-1 and V is TRBV20-1; 10 bases align to TRBD2. The CDR3 covers 17 residues. CDR1 and CDR2 (germline): DFQATT, SNEGSKA (reference sequence). Trimming cost V 0 bases and J 7 bases; bases outside gene matches: 12.

The V and J genes are TRBV7-9 and TRBJ2-7, with TRBD2 matching 7 bases. J gave up 2 bases and V 4 bases, and 8 bases lay outside the gene matches. The CDR3 runs to 15 residues. Germline loops: CDR1 SEHNR, CDR2 FQNEAQ (reference sequence). CDR3: CASSSQLGGTYEQYF. For the CDR3, the DNA is TGTGCCAGCAGCTCACAGTTGGGAGGGACCTACGAGCAGTACTTC.

This clonotype has only a few counts. The chain has TRBV5-1 and TRBJ1-1; D is ambiguous. CDR3 length: 12 residues. With 8 bases removed from V and 0 bases from J, the gap between germline ends came to 8 bases. Germline CDR1 and CDR2: SGHRS and YFSETQ. For the CDR3, the DNA is TGCGCCAGTGGGAACCTGAACACTGAAGCTTTCTTT. Protein: CASGNLNTEAFF.

This clonotype was recorded a few times. The chain uses TRBV20-1 and TRBJ2-7, with TRBD1 matching over 8 bases. The CDR3 length is 15 residues. Germline V gene data show CDR1 as DFQATT and CDR2 as SNEGSKA (reference sequence). Unmatched junction bases numbered 10, after V lost 3 bases and J lost 3 bases. DNA of the CDR3: TGCAGTGCTAGGGGATCCGGGACAGGTGACTACGAGCAGTACTTC. It specifies CSARGSGTGDYEQYF.